These 6 T cell receptor beta chains came from one sample sequenced in a study of blood T cells in healthy people across ages. A second PCR, run for about 7 to 11 cycles, used a sample-barcoded 5' primer plus a J-beta primer mix. TCRdb itself ran the 5' RACE reads through MiXCR, one entry per CDR3 protein. The table records roughly 700,000 distinct CDR3 sequences, 49% of them present only once. The sequencing sample was made of blood. The receptor source for this set is a woman aged 55-69 years in good health.

The gene calls are TRBV25-1 and TRBJ1-2, with TRBD1 matching over 10 bases. Per germline, CDR1 MGHDK and CDR2 SYGVNS. The CDR3 spans 14 residues. V trimming: 7 bases; J trimming: 7 bases; junction bases outside the gene matches: 9. The CDR3 spells CASIPGTGVSGYTF. Here the CDR3 DNA reads TGTGCCAGCATCCCCGGGACAGGGGTGTCTGGCTACACCTTC.

The rearrangement joins TRBV25-1 to TRBJ2-3, with a weak D call TRBD2 (7 bases). Per the germline V gene, CDR1 is MGHDK and CDR2 is SYGVNS. This CDR3 has 16 amino acids. Between the trimmed V and J ends, which lost 1 base and 5 bases, there was a span of 16 bases. The CDR3 here is CASSELSGGRGDTQYF. In nucleotides, the CDR3 is TGTGCCAGCAGTGAATTGTCGGGGGGCAGGGGAGATACGCAGTATTTT.

The chain uses TRBV4-2 and TRBJ1-1, with D possibly being TRBD1 (5 bases). Trimming pared 3 bases from V and 3 bases from J, leaving 11 bases between. The germline gives CDR1 LGHNA, CDR2 YNFKEQ. The CDR3 is made up of 14 amino acids. The CDR3 sequence: CASSQLRVDTEAFF. The CDR3 nucleotides read TGTGCCAGCAGCCAGCTCAGGGTTGACACTGAAGCTTTCTTT.

The chain couples TRBV5-1 to TRBJ1-1; the D is unclear. The V end was cut by 2 bases, the J end by 1 base, with 12 bases between. CDR1 and CDR2 from the germline V gene are SGHRS and YFSETQ. This CDR3 spans 15 amino acids. CDR3 sequence (DNA): TGCGCCAGCAGCTTAGCCGGGGTTGGGAACACTGAAGCTTTCTTT. This sequence encodes CASSLAGVGNTEAFF.

This clonotype was recorded a few times. The V gene is TRBV29-1, the J gene TRBJ2-7; 8 bases match TRBD1. The CDR3 loop spans 13 amino acids. Germline V lookup: CDR1 SQVTM, CDR2 ANQGSEA. J lost 3 bases, V lost 3 bases, and 4 bases had no gene match. The DNA of the CDR3 is TGCAGCGTTGATCAGGGGGCAGACTACGAGCAGTACTTC. Encoded protein: CSVDQGADYEQYF.

This clonotype was seen a handful of times. The V and J genes are TRBV27 and TRBJ1-1; no clear D. CDR3 length equals 13 residues. V lost 5 bases and J lost 4, with 11 bases in between. Germline V gene lookup returns CDR1 MNHEY and CDR2 SMNVEV (reference sequence). In DNA, the CDR3 is TGTGCCAGCAGTCAACGGGCGGGCACTGAAGCTTTCTTT. Its translation is CASSQRAGTEAFF.